The 6 T cell receptor beta chains below all came from one sample that was sequenced in a study of early T cells in non-severe SARS-CoV-2 infection. TCRdb redid the calling of the 5' RACE reads with MiXCR, one entry per CDR3 protein. The top ten clones hold around 16% of a sample with some 40,000 distinct CDR3 sequences, 10% to 15% of them seen once. Sequencing was done on a sample of whole blood. These receptors were taken from an adult who was a healthcare worker with PCR-confirmed SARS-CoV-2 infection or an uninfected control (not recorded which).

V and J are TRBV5-5 and TRBJ2-2, with 7 bases identical to TRBD1. Trimming cost V 3 bases and J 2 bases; bases outside gene matches: 4. Germline lookup yields CDR1 SGHKS and CDR2 YYEKEE (reference sequence). The CDR3 extends over 15 amino acids. The CDR3 coding sequence is TGTGCCAGCAGCTGGCGGACAGGCAACACCGGGGAGCTGTTTTTT. This translates into CASSWRTGNTGELFF.

This clonotype was seen ten or more times. This chain links TRBV21-1 with TRBJ2-5; the table assigns TRBD2, which was not confirmed against the DNA. TRBV21-1 is a listed pseudogene. The CDR3 is 20 amino acids. CDR3 region: CASSKVGVSSAGGFQETQYF. The CDR3 DNA reads as TGTGCCAGCAGCAAAGTGGGGGTATCAAGCGCGGGAGGGTTCCAAGAGACCCAGTACTTC.

V usage is TRBV20-1 and J usage is TRBJ2-1, with TRBD1 as a possible D gene (6 bases). Deletions cut 3 bases from V and 0 bases from J, with 21 bases between. The V gene's germline CDR1 is DFQATT and CDR2 SNEGSKA (reference sequence). The CDR3 has 18 residues. CDR3 DNA: TGCAGTGCTAGTACACAGGGCGACCCACGGAGCTCCTACAATGAGCAGTTCTTC. Encoded protein: CSASTQGDPRSSYNEQFF.

V gene TRBV6-6 combines with J gene TRBJ1-5; D remains ambiguous. Trimming left V 2 bases short and J 1 base short, with 6 bases between. The CDR3 spans 14 residues. Per germline, CDR1 MNHNY and CDR2 SVGAGI (reference sequence). For the CDR3, the DNA is TGTGCCAGCAGTTACGGGGAGAGCAATCAGCCCCAGCATTTT. Translated, it gives CASSYGESNQPQHF.

This clonotype has only a few counts. This chain connects TRBV11-2 to TRBJ2-4; 11 bases are a match to TRBD1. CDR3 length: 15 amino acids. Germline trimming cut 7 bases from V and 7 bases from J; bases unmatched to any gene: 9. Germline lookup yields CDR1 SGHAT and CDR2 FQNNGV. The CDR3 nucleotides are TGTGCCAGCACCATGACCCGGACAGGGGGCAACATTCAGTACTTC. It encodes CASTMTRTGGNIQYF.

This clonotype has only a few counts. The chain has TRBV6-5 and TRBJ1-1; TRBD1 aligns across 8 bases. V was clipped by 4 bases and J by 10 bases; unmatched bases: 8. The CDR3 totals 13 residues. Germline loops: CDR1 MNHEY, CDR2 SVGAGI. For the CDR3, the DNA is TGTGCCAGCAGTTCACAGGGGGGGTCGCGAGCTTTCTTT. This gives the protein CASSSQGGSRAFF.